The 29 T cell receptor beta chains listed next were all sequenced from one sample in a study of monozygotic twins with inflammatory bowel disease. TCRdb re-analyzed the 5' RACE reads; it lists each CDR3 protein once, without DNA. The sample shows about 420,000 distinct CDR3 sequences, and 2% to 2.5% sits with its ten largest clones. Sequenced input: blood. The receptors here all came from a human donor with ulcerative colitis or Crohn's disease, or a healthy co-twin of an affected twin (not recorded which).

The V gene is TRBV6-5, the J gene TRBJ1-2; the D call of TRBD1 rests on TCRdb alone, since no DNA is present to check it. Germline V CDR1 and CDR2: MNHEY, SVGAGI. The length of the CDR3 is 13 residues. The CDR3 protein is CASSYVPGYGYTF.

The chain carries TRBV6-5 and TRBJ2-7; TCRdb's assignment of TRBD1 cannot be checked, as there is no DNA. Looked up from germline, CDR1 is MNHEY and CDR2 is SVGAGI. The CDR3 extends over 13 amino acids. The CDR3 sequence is CASSSTPMYEQYF.

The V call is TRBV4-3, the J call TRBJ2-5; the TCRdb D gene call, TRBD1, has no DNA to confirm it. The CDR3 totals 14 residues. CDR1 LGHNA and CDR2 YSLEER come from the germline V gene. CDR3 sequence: CASSQGPNAETQYF.

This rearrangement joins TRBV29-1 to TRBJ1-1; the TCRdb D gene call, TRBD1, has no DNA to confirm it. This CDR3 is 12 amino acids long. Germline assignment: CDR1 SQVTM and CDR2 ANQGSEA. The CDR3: CSVLTLGVEAFF.

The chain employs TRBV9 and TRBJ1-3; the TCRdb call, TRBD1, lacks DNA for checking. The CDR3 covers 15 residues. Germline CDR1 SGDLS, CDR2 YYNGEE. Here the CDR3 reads CASSKDRQAGNTIYF.

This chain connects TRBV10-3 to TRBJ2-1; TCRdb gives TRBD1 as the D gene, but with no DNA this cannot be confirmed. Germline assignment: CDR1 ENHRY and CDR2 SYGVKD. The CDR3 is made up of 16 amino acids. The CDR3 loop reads CAIRAPTDRGGNEQFF.

CDR3: CASSKYHGNTEAFF. V usage is TRBV27 and J usage is TRBJ1-1. Germline CDR1 MNHEY, CDR2 SMNVEV (reference sequence). The CDR3 totals 14 residues.

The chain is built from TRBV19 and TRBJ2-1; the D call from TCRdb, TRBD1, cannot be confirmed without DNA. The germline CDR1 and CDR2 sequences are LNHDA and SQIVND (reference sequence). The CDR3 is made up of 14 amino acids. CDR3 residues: CASSIGEGMGEQFF. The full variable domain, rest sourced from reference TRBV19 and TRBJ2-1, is DGGITQSPKYLFRKEGQNVTLSCEQNLNHDAMYWYRQDPGQGLRLIYYSQIVNDFQKGDIAEGYSVSREKKESFPLTVTSAQKNPTAFYLCASSIGEGMGEQFFGPGTRLTVL.

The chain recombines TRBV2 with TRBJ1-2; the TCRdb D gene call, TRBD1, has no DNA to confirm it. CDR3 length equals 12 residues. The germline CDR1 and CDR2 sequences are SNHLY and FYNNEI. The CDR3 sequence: CASSSPYYGYTF.

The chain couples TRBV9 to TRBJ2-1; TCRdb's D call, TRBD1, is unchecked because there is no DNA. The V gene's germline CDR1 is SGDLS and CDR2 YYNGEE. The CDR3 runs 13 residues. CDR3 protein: CASRDRDSNEQFF. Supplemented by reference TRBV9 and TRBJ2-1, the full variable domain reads DSGVTQTPKHLITATGQRVTLRCSPRSGDLSVYWYQQSLDQGLQFLIQYYNGEERAKGNILERFSAQQFPDLHSELNLSSLELGDSALYFCASRDRDSNEQFFGPGTRLTVL.

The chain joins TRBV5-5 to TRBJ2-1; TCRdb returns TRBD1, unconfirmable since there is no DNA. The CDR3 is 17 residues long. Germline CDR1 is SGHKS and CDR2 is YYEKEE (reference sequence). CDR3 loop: CASSSRKGTGFWNEQFF.

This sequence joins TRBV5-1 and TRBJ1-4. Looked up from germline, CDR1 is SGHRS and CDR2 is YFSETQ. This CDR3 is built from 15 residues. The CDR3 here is CASSLVPAANEKLFF.

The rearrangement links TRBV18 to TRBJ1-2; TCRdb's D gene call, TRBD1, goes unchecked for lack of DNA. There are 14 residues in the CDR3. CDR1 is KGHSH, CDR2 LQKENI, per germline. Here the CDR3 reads CASSSRTGEDGYTF.

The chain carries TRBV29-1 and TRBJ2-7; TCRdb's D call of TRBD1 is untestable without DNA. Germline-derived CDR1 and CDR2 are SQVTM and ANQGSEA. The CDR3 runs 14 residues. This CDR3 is CSVVQGQTGYEQYF.

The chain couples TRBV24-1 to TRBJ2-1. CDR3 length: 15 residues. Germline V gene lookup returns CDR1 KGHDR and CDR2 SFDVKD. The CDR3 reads CATSDGISSYNEQFF.

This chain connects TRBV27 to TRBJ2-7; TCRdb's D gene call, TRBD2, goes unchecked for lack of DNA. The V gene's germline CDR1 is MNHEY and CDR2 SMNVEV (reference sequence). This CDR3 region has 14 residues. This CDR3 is CASSFMGLSYEQYF.

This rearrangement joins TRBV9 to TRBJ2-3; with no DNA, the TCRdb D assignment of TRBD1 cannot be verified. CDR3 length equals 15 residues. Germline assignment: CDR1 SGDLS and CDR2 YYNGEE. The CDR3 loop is CASSAGTGSTDTQYF.

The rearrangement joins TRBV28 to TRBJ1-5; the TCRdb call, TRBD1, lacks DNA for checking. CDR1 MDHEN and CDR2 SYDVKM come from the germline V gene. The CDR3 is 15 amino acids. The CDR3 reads CASSSRQGARQPQHF.

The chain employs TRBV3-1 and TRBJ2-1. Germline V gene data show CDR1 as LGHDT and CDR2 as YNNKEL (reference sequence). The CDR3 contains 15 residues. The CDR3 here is CASSQRSPSYNEQFF.

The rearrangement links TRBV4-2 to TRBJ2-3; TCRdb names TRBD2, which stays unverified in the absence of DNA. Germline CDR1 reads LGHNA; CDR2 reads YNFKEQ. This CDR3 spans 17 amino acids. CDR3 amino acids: CASSQERRAGGADTQYF.

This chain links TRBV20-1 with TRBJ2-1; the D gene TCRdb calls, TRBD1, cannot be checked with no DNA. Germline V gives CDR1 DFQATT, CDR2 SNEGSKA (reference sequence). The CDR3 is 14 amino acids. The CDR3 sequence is CSTTPGRYYNEQFF.

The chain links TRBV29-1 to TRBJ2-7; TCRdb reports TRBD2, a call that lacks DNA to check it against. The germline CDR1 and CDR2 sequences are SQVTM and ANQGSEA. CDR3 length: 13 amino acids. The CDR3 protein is CSVVRGNSYEQYF.

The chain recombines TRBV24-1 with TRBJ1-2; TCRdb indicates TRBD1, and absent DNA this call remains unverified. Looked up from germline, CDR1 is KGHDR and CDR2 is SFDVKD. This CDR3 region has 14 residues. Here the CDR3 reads CATSDLTAAWGYTF.

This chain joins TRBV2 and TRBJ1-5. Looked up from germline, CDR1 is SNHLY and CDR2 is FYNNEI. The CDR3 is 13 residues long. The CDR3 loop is CASSGEGDAPQHF.

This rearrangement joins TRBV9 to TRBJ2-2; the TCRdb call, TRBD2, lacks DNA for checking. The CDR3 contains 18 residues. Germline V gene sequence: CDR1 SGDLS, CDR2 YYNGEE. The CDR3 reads CASSVPSRETGGTGELFF.

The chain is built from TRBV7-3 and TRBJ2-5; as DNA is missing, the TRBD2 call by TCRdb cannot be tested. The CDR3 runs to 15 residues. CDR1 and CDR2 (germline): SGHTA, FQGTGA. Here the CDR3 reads CASSPGSSGTAARNF.

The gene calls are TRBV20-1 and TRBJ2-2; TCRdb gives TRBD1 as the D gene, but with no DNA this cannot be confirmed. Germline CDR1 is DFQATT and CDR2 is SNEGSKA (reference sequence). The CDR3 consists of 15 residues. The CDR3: CSAEDSRTNTGELFF.

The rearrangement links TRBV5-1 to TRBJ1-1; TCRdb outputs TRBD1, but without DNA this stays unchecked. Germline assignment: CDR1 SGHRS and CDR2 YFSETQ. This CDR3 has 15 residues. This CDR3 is CASSPQQGRGTEAFF.

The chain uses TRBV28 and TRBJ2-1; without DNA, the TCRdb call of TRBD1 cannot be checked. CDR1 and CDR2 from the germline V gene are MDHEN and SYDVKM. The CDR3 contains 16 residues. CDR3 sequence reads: CASSPRQGQGGGEQFF.